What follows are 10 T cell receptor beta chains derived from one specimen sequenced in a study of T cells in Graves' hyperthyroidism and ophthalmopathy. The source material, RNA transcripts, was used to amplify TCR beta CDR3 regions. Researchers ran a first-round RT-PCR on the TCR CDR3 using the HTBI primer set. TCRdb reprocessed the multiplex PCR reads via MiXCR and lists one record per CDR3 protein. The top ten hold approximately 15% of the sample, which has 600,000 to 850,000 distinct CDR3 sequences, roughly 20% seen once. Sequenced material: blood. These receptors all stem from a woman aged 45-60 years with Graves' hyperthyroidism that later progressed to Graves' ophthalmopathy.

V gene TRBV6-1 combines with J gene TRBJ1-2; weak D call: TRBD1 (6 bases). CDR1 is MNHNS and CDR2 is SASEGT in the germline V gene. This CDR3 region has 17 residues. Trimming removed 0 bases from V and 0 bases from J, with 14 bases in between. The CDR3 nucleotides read TGTGCCAGCAGTGAAGCCCAAGACAGGACTGCTAACTATGGCTACACCTTC. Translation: CASSEAQDRTANYGYTF.

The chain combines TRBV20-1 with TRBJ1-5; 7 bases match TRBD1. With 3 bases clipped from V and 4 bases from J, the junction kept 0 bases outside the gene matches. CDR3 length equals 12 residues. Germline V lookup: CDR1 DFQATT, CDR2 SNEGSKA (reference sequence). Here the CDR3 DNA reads TGCAGTGCTAGGGGACAGAATCAGCCCCAGCATTTT. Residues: CSARGQNQPQHF.

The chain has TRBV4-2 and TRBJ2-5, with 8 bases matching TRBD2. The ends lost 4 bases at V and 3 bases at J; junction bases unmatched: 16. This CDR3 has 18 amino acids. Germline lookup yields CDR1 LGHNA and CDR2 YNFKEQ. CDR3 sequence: CASSRSPGLTSVEETQYF. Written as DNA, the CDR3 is TGTGCCAGCAGCCGTAGCCCTGGATTGACTAGCGTCGAAGAGACCCAGTACTTC.

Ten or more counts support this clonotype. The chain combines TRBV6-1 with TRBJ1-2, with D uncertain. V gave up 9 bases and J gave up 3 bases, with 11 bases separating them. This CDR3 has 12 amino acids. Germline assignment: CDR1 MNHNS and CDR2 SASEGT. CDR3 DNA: TGTGCCAGTCGAATAGGCCACTATGGCTACACCTTC. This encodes CASRIGHYGYTF.

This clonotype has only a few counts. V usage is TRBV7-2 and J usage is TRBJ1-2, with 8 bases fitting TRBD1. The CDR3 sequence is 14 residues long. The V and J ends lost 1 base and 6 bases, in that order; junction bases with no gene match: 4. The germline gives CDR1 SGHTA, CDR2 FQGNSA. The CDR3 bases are TGTGCCAGCAGCTTAGTGTGGGACAGGAATGGCTACACCTTC. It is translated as CASSLVWDRNGYTF.

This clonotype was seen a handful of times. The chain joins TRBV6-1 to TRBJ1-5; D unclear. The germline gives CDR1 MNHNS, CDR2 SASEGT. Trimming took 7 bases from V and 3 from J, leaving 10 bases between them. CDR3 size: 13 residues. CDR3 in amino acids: CASMAEANQPQHF. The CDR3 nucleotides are TGTGCCAGCATGGCAGAGGCCAATCAGCCCCAGCATTTT.

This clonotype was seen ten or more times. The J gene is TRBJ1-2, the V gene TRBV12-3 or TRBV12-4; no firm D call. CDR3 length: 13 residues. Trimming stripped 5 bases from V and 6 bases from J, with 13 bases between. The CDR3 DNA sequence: TGTGCCAGCAGTCGGTACCTTCTTGATGGCTACACCTTC. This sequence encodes CASSRYLLDGYTF.

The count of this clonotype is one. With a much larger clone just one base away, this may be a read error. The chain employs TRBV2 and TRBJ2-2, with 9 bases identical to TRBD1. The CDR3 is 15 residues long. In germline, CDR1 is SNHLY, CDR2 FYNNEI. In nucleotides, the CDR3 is TGTGCCAGCACCCCCGACAGGGGGAACACCGGGAAGCTGTTTTTT. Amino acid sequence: CASTPDRGNTGKLFF.

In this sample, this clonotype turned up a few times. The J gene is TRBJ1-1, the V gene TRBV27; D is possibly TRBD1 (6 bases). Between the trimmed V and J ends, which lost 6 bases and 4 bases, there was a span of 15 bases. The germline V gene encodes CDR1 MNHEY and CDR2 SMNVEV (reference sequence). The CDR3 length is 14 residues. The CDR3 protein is CASRGMGAVTEAFF. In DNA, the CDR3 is TGTGCCAGCAGGGGGATGGGGGCGGTCACTGAAGCTTTCTTT.

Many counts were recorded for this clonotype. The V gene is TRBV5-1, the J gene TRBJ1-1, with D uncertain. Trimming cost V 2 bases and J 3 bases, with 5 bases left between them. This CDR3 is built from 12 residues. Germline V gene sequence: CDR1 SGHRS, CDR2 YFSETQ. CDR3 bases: TGCGCCAGCAGCTTCAAGGACACTGAAGCTTTCTTT. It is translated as CASSFKDTEAFF.